This T cell receptor beta chain originates from a study of blood T cell repertoires in COVID-19. Turning to the study itself: COVID-19 samples collected from the United States, Italy and Spain covered acute and convalescent phases.

In the study's own analysis: From reference gene primer amplification, estimates of nucleated cell counts were derived. Some clones are missing from TCRdb's copy, which holds only in-frame ones; the method was immunoSEQ multiplex PCR. V, J and clone size are taken as reported in that table, and D and trimming were inferred from the DNA itself. This table has about 270,000 clones, around 89% appearing once. The CDR3 is made up of 17 amino acids. With 4 bases clipped from V and 2 bases from J, the junction kept 10 bases outside the gene matches. Germline CDR1 reads SGHRS; CDR2 reads YFSETQ. The study recruited people aged roughly 18 to 89 years across around 24 US areas. Participant reports of clinical history set cohort assignment. This clone appeared once.

The chain uses TRBV5-1 and TRBJ2-3; 10 bases match TRBD1. The material sequenced was PBMCs or T cells enriched from blood (not recorded which). The source of this sequence is a woman in her thirties with acute COVID-19. The CDR3 sequence: CASSKGTGDESTDTQYF. The CDR3 coding sequence is TGCGCCAGCAGCAAGGGGACAGGGGACGAATCCACAGATACGCAGTATTTT.